What follows are 32 T cell receptor beta chains derived from one specimen sequenced in a study of Graves' ophthalmopathy and Graves' hyperthyroidism. Amplified material comprised TCR beta CDR3 regions derived from RNA transcripts. HTBI primers were employed in first-round RT-PCR, then a second-round multiplex PCR followed. TCRdb re-derived calls from the multiplex PCR reads in MiXCR, one entry per CDR3 protein. In the table there are 52,000 or so distinct CDR3 sequences, approximately 47% of which are singletons. Material for sequencing was peripheral blood. These receptors all come from an adult woman with Graves' ophthalmopathy.

The rearrangement links TRBV12-3 or TRBV12-4 to TRBJ1-5; 7 nucleotides agree with TRBD1. The V gene end was trimmed by 2 bases and the J gene end by 6 bases; junction bases not matched to a gene: 4. CDR3 length equals 14 residues. In DNA, the CDR3 is TGTGCCAGCAGTTTACGAGGGGGCCCTCAGCCCCAGCATTTT. Translating gives CASSLRGGPQPQHF.

V gene TRBV11-2 combines with J gene TRBJ1-1; a weak D match, TRBD1 (5 bases). Germline values: CDR1 SGHAT, CDR2 FQNNGV. The V end was cut by 5 bases, the J end by 1 base, with 17 bases between. CDR3 length: 16 amino acids. CDR3 protein: CASSKTPGRTNTEAFF. The DNA for the CDR3 is TGTGCCAGCAGCAAAACACCGGGACGGACGAACACTGAAGCTTTCTTT.

The chain combines TRBV20-1 with TRBJ2-3; 9 bases line up with TRBD2. The CDR3 runs 13 residues. The germline CDR1 and CDR2 sequences are DFQATT and SNEGSKA (reference sequence). The CDR3 DNA reads as TGCAGCCCGGAGGGCGGGAGGGGTGATACGCAGTATTTT. Its translation is CSPEGGRGDTQYF.

This clonotype was counted ten times or more. The chain uses TRBV6-5 and TRBJ1-4; D might be TRBD1 (6 bases). This CDR3 is 15 amino acids long. From germline, CDR1 is MNHEY and CDR2 SVGAGI. Trimming cost V 6 bases and J 4 bases, with 15 bases left between them. The CDR3 nucleotides are TGTGCCAGCAGGGAAACAGGGCCGAGTAATGAAAAACTGTTTTTT. Protein product: CASRETGPSNEKLFF.

Concerning this clonotype itself: Being one base from a much bigger clone, this may be a read error. The genes are TRBV5-1 and TRBJ2-2; 8 nucleotides align to TRBD2. V lost 7 bases and J lost 4; bases outside the gene matches: 12. Germline CDR1 SGHRS, CDR2 YFSETQ. The CDR3 is made up of 16 amino acids. In DNA form, the CDR3 reads TGCGCCAGCGGCTCCTGGACTAGCATAAGCACCGGGGAGCTGTTTTTT. Amino acid sequence: CASGSWTSISTGELFF. Full variable domain (outside the CDR3, taken from reference TRBV5-1 and TRBJ2-2): KAGVTQTPRYLIKTRGQQVTLSCSPISGHRSVSWYQQTPGQGLQFLFEYFSETQRNKGNFPGRFSGRQFSNSRSEMNVSTLELGDSALYLCASGSWTSISTGELFFGEGSRLTVL.

A note on this clonotype: The CDR3 does not end in the conserved phenylalanine or tryptophan, so this is likely a read error. The chain recombines TRBV12-3 or TRBV12-4 with TRBJ1-1, with D unresolved. The CDR3 is made up of 13 amino acids. The V gene lost 6 bases and the J gene lost 1 base, with 9 bases spanning the gap. The chain's CDR3 is CASSLWRNTEAFL. CDR3 nucleotides: TGTGCCAGCAGCTTATGGCGGAACACTGAAGCTTTCTTG.

This clonotype showed up many times. The chain uses TRBV28 and TRBJ1-1; D unclear. Germline CDR1 reads MDHEN; CDR2 reads SYDVKM. V was shortened by 1 base and J by 0 bases, with 9 bases between the two germline ends. This CDR3 comprises 15 residues. CDR3 loop: CASSLLDLMNTEAFF. As DNA, the CDR3 is TGTGCCAGCAGTTTATTGGACCTCATGAACACTGAAGCTTTCTTT.

As to this clonotype: One junction end disagrees with the germline gene, perhaps due to a read error. The rearrangement joins TRBV20-1 to TRBJ1-2, with a tentative D call TRBD1 (5 bases). Germline-derived CDR1 and CDR2 are DFQATT and SNEGSKA (reference sequence). The CDR3 extends over 13 amino acids. The chain's CDR3 is CSVFGTRDYGHTF. The CDR3 DNA sequence: TGCAGTGTGTTTGGGACCCGTGACTATGGCCACACCTTC.

J is TRBJ2-2 and V is TRBV14; 7 bases fit TRBD1. The CDR3 runs 20 residues. Germline CDR1 is SGHDN and CDR2 is FVKESK. J was trimmed by 2 bases and V by 3 bases; bases with no gene match: 18. This chain's CDR3 is CASSHNNRDSRSGNTGELFF. Here the CDR3 DNA reads TGTGCCAGCAGCCATAACAACCGGGACAGCCGCTCTGGAAACACCGGGGAGCTGTTTTTT.

This clonotype was counted only a few times. The chain links TRBV10-3 to TRBJ1-5; 12 bases are shared with TRBD1. Germline V lookup: CDR1 ENHRY, CDR2 SYGVKD. This CDR3 region has 14 residues. After removal of 7 bases from V and 11 bases from J, the junction contained 9 bases not matched to a gene. The CDR3 loop is CAIKGDRGQETQHF. The DNA of the CDR3 is TGTGCCATCAAAGGGGACAGGGGGCAAGAGACCCAGCATTTT.

In the case of this clonotype: Just one base apart from a much larger clone, this may be a read error. V gene TRBV11-2 combines with J gene TRBJ2-7, with TRBD2 as a possible D gene (7 bases). Trimming removed 0 bases at V and 4 bases at J, with 19 bases between. CDR3 size: 17 residues. The germline V gene has CDR1 SGHAT and CDR2 FQNNGV. DNA for the CDR3: TGTGCCAGCAGCTTAGATATAAGTGGGGGGGCTGTTTACGAGCAGTACTTC. This codes for CASSLDISGGAVYEQYF. The whole variable domain, remainder taken from reference TRBV11-2 and TRBJ2-7, is EAGVAQSPRYKIIEKRQSVAFWCNPISGHATLYWYQQILGQGPKLLIQFQNNGVVDDSQLPKDRFSAERLKGVDSTLKIQPAKLEDSAVYLCASSLDISGGAVYEQYFGPGTRLTVT.

This clonotype has ten or more counts. CDR3: CSAISGTGTLMFTDTQYF. The CDR3 DNA reads as TGCAGTGCTATCTCCGGGACAGGGACGCTGATGTTCACAGATACGCAGTATTTT. The chain links TRBV20-1 to TRBJ2-3; 9 bases align to TRBD1. Germline lookup yields CDR1 DFQATT and CDR2 SNEGSKA (reference sequence). With V trimmed by 4 bases and J by 2 bases, 16 bases remained unmatched. This CDR3 is 18 amino acids long.

The rearrangement uses TRBV29-1 and TRBJ2-3; the match to TRBD2 covers 15 bases. Trimming took 3 bases from V and 6 from J; bases not matched to a gene: 4. Germline V gene data show CDR1 as SQVTM and CDR2 as ANQGSEA. This CDR3 region has 15 residues. The chain's CDR3 is CSVDGLAGGWDTQYF. Written as DNA, the CDR3 is TGCAGCGTTGATGGACTAGCGGGAGGGTGGGATACGCAGTATTTT.

The table lists this clonotype with many counts. The chain carries TRBV9 and TRBJ2-3; 7 nucleotides match TRBD1. V was clipped by 4 bases and J by 4 bases; unmatched bases: 9. The CDR3 sequence is 15 residues long. The V gene's germline CDR1 is SGDLS and CDR2 YYNGEE. CDR3 sequence (DNA): TGTGCCAGCAGCCAAGCACGGACAGGTTCAGATACGCAGTATTTT. Translated: CASSQARTGSDTQYF.

This clonotype was seen many times. This rearrangement joins TRBV30 to TRBJ2-7, with D maybe TRBD2 (5 bases). The V gene lost 4 bases and the J gene lost 2 bases, with 12 bases spanning the gap. The CDR3 covers 13 residues. Germline-derived CDR1 and CDR2 are GTSNPN and SVGIG (reference sequence). In DNA form, the CDR3 reads TGTGCCTGGAATGACCCGGGGACCTACGAGCAGTACTTC. Amino acids: CAWNDPGTYEQYF.

Details on this clonotype: This is likely a read error, given that the CDR3 carries no conserved phenylalanine or tryptophan at its end. CDR3 region: CSAEGGWTEAFS. The CDR3 DNA reads as TGCAGTGCCGAAGGGGGCTGGACTGAAGCTTTCTCT. J is TRBJ1-1 and V is TRBV20-1; 7 bases align to TRBD1. Trimming cost V 6 bases and J 5 bases; bases outside gene matches: 6. The germline V gene encodes CDR1 DFQATT and CDR2 SNEGSKA (reference sequence). The CDR3 has 12 residues.

Ten or more counts support this clonotype. This chain uses TRBV5-1 with TRBJ1-4, with TRBD1 matching 10 bases. The CDR3 totals 15 residues. CDR1 is SGHRS and CDR2 is YFSETQ in the germline V gene. The ends lost 4 bases at V and 7 bases at J; junction bases unmatched: 7. The CDR3 spells CASSLRQGASEKLFF. CDR3 nucleotide sequence: TGCGCCAGCAGCCTCCGACAGGGGGCGTCTGAAAAACTGTTTTTT.

In its sample, this clonotype ranks as medium-sized. The rearrangement joins TRBV24-1 to TRBJ2-3; D is ambiguous. The CDR3 has 16 amino acids. From germline, CDR1 is KGHDR and CDR2 SFDVKD. Trimming removed 2 bases at V and 5 bases at J, with 16 bases between. The CDR3 sequence is CATSDSYAGAKDTQYF. In DNA form, the CDR3 reads TGTGCCACCAGTGATTCGTACGCAGGTGCTAAAGATACGCAGTATTTT.

As for this clonotype: Sequence at one end of the junction differs from germline and may be a read error. V is TRBV2 and J is TRBJ2-7; D is unclear. The V gene's germline CDR1 is SNHLY and CDR2 FYNNEI. This CDR3 is 16 amino acids long. CDR3 coding DNA: TGTGCCAGCAGTGAAGGTGCACCTCCGTGCTCCTACGGGCAGTACTTC. Protein: CASSEGAPPCSYGQYF.

This clonotype was counted at least ten times. The chain has TRBV20-1 and TRBJ2-1, with 7 bases identical to TRBD2. The CDR3 totals 16 residues. The trim removed 0 bases at V and 3 bases at J, leaving 8 bases unmatched. Germline-derived CDR1 and CDR2 are DFQATT and SNEGSKA (reference sequence). The CDR3 here is CSARDPAGDVYNEQFF. Written as DNA, the CDR3 is TGCAGTGCTAGAGATCCTGCGGGAGACGTCTACAATGAGCAGTTCTTC.

The chain uses TRBV20-1 and TRBJ2-3, with D tentatively TRBD1 (6 bases). CDR1 DFQATT and CDR2 SNEGSKA come from the germline V gene (reference sequence). Deletions cut 5 bases from V and 3 bases from J, with 12 bases between. The CDR3 extends over 13 amino acids. The CDR3 protein is CSAGGGQTDTQYF. CDR3 nucleotides: TGCAGTGCTGGAGGCGGACAGACAGATACGCAGTATTTT.

This clonotype was seen at least ten times. The gene calls are TRBV28 and TRBJ1-1; the D gene is possibly TRBD1 (5 bases). The CDR3 loop spans 13 amino acids. Between the trimmed V and J ends, which lost 5 bases and 5 bases, there was a span of 12 bases. Germline V gene data show CDR1 as MDHEN and CDR2 as SYDVKM. The CDR3 coding sequence is TGTGCCAGCAGTCCCATAAGGGGAACTGAAGCTTTCTTT. Translation: CASSPIRGTEAFF.

The V call is TRBV20-1, the J call TRBJ2-1; D possibly corresponds to TRBD2 (6 bases). The germline gives CDR1 DFQATT, CDR2 SNEGSKA (reference sequence). Trimming removed 8 bases at V and 4 bases at J, with 21 bases between. The CDR3 spans 15 residues. The CDR3 reads CSPKSGISGYNEQFF. CDR3 in DNA: TGCAGTCCGAAGTCCGGGATTAGCGGTTACAATGAGCAGTTCTTC.

This clonotype was counted ten times or more. The chain recombines TRBV4-3 with TRBJ2-1; D unresolved. Germline-derived CDR1 and CDR2 are LGHNA and YSLEER. Trimming removed 0 bases at V and 3 bases at J, with 9 bases between. This CDR3 is 15 amino acids long. The CDR3 is CASSQDVGSYNEQFF. Written as DNA, the CDR3 is TGCGCCAGCAGCCAAGATGTCGGCAGCTACAATGAGCAGTTCTTC.

This clonotype was recorded many times. This rearrangement joins TRBV28 to TRBJ2-1, with 7 bases matching TRBD2. The CDR3 extends over 15 amino acids. Germline V lookup: CDR1 MDHEN, CDR2 SYDVKM. The trim removed 6 bases at V and 9 bases at J, leaving 14 bases unmatched. The CDR3 nucleotides read TGTGCCAGCAGCCCAAGCGGGACCCGCGCCACTGAGCAGTTCTTC. Translation: CASSPSGTRATEQFF.

The chain carries TRBV27 and TRBJ2-3; D is unresolved. Looked up from germline, CDR1 is MNHEY and CDR2 is SMNVEV (reference sequence). Trimming pared 0 bases from V and 3 bases from J, leaving 4 bases between. CDR3 length: 13 residues. This CDR3 is CASSLSDTDTQYF. CDR3 DNA: TGTGCCAGCAGTTTATCGGATACAGATACGCAGTATTTT.

The chain has TRBV20-1 and TRBJ2-2; the match to TRBD2 covers 8 bases. CDR3 length: 16 residues. V lost 7 bases to trimming and J lost 4 bases; unmatched junction nucleotides: 14. Germline V CDR1 and CDR2: DFQATT, SNEGSKA (reference sequence). The DNA of the CDR3 is TGCAGTGGCTCCGGGAACTTAGCGGGACTCACCGGGGAGCTGTTTTTT. Translated: CSGSGNLAGLTGELFF.

This chain links TRBV7-3 with TRBJ1-4; 11 bases line up with TRBD1. The CDR3 extends over 15 amino acids. Germline CDR1 and CDR2: SGHTA and FQGTGA. Trimming removed 3 bases from V and 8 bases from J; junction bases left unmatched: 5. CDR3 sequence: CASSLDRGPWEKLFF. CDR3 in DNA: TGTGCCAGCAGCTTGGACAGGGGGCCATGGGAAAAACTGTTTTTT.

In regard to this clonotype: The junction departs from the called germline gene at one end, perhaps through a read error. The genes are TRBV20-1 and TRBJ1-5; possibly TRBD1 for D (6 bases). The CDR3 length is 15 residues. CDR1 is DFQATT, CDR2 SNEGSKA, per germline (reference sequence). CDR3 in amino acids: CSAREDREFNLPQHF. The CDR3 DNA reads as TGCAGTGCTAGAGAGGACAGAGAGTTCAATCTGCCCCAGCATTTT.

This clonotype showed up many times. The genes are TRBV13 and TRBJ2-3, with 8 bases that match TRBD1. J was trimmed by 0 bases and V by 5 bases; bases with no gene match: 7. CDR3 size: 16 residues. CDR1 and CDR2 from the germline V gene are PRHDT and FYEKMQ (reference sequence). CDR3 sequence reads: CASSLRQGHSTDTQYF. Written as DNA, the CDR3 is TGTGCCAGCAGCCTCAGACAGGGGCACAGCACAGATACGCAGTATTTT.

The V call is TRBV7-9, the J call TRBJ2-2; no firm D call. Trimming pared 1 base from V and 8 bases from J, leaving 11 bases between. CDR1 is SEHNR, CDR2 FQNEAQ, per germline (reference sequence). The CDR3 spans 14 residues. CDR3 amino acids: CASSLEHPPGELFF. Here the CDR3 DNA reads TGTGCCAGCAGCTTAGAACACCCTCCTGGGGAGCTGTTTTTT.

About this clonotype itself: Given a much more abundant clone one base away, this may be a read error. V and J are TRBV6-1 and TRBJ2-1; 7 bases match TRBD2. Germline V gene data show CDR1 as MNHNS and CDR2 as SASEGT. The V and J ends lost 6 bases and 0 bases, in that order; junction bases with no gene match: 5. CDR3 length equals 15 residues. The CDR3 bases are TGTGCCAGCAGGACTAGCAGGAGCTCCTACAATGAGCAGTTCTTC. Its protein is CASRTSRSSYNEQFF.